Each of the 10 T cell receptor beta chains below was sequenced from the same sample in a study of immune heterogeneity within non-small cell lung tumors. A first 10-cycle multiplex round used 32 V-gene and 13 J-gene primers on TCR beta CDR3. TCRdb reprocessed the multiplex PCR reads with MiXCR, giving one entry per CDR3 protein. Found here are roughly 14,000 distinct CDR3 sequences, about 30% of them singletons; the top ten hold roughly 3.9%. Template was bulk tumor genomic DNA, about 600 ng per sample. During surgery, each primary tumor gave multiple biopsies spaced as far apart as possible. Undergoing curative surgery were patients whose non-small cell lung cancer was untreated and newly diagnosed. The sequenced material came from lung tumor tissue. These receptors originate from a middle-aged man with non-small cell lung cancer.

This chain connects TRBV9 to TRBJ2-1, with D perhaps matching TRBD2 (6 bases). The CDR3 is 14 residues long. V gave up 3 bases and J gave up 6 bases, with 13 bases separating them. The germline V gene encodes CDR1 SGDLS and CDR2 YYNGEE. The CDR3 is CASSAPGLFNEQFF. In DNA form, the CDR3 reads TGTGCCAGCAGCGCCCCGGGACTCTTCAATGAGCAGTTCTTC.

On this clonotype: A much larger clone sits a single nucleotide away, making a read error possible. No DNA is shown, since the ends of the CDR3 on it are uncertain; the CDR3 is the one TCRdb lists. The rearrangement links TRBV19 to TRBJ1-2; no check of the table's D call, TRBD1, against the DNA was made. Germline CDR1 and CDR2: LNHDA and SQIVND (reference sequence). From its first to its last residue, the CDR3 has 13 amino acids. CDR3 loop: CASMGQAYECYTF.

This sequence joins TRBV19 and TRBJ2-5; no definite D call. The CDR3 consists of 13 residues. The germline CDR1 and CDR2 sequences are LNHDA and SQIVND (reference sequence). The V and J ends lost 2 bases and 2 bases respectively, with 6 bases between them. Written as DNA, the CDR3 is TGTGCCAGTAGTATAACAGTACAAGAGACCCAGTACTTC. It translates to CASSITVQETQYF.

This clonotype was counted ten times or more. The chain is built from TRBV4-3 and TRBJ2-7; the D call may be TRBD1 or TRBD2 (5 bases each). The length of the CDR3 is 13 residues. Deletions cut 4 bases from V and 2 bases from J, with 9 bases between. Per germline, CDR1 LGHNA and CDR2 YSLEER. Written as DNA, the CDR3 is TGCGCCAGCAGCCCGGGGCAGGCCTACGAGCAGTACTTC. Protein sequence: CASSPGQAYEQYF.

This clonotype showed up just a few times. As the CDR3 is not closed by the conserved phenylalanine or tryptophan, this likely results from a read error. As DNA, the CDR3 is TGTGCCAGCAGTCCTAGGGCTTCCGGGGAGCTGTTTTCT. The encoded protein is CASSPRASGELFS. The chain carries TRBV7-9 and TRBJ2-2; no reliable D call. Germline V gene lookup returns CDR1 SEHNR and CDR2 FQNEAQ (reference sequence). CDR3 length: 13 residues. Trimming pared 6 bases from V and 6 bases from J, leaving 11 bases between.

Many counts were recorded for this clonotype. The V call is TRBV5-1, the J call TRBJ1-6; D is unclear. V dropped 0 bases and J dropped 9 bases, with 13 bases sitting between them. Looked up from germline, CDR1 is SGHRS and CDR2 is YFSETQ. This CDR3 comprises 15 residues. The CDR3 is CASSLDDSVRSPLHF. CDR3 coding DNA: TGCGCCAGCAGCTTGGACGACTCGGTTCGTTCACCCCTCCACTTT.

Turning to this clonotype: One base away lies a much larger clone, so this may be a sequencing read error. This CDR3 is CANNIDRATEAFF. CDR3 in DNA: TGTGCCAACAATATCGACAGGGCCACTGAAGCTTTCTTT. This sequence joins TRBV15 and TRBJ1-1; the match to TRBD1 covers 7 bases. There are 13 residues in the CDR3. J lost 4 bases, V lost 10 bases, and 9 bases had no gene match. CDR1 is LNHNV, CDR2 YYDKDF, per germline (reference sequence).

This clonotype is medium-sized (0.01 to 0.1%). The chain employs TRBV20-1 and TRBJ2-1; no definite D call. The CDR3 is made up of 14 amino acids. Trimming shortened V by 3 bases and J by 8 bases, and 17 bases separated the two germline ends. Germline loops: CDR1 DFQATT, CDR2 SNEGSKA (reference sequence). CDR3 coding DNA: TGCAGTGCTAGGAGTACGTACACAGTTTATGAGCAGTTCTTC. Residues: CSARSTYTVYEQFF.

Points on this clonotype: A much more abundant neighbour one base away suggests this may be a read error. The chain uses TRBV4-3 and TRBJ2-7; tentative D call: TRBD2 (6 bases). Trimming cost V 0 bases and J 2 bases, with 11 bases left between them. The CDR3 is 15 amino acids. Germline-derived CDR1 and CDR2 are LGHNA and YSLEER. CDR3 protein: CASSQDYGSAYEQYF. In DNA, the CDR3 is TGCGCCAGCAGCCAAGATTACGGGAGTGCCTACGAGCAGTACTTC.

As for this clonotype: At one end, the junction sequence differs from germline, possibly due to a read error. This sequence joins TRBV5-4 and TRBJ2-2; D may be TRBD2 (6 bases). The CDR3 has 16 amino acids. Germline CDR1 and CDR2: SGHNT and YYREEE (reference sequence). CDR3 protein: CASGLMREGLTGELFF. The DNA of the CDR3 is TGTGCCAGCGGCTTGATGCGGGAAGGTTTGACCGGGGAGCTGTTTTTT.